This T cell receptor beta chain comes out of a study of OX40 agonist ivuxolimab in advanced cancers. Study outcomes and limitations: Low normalized T-cell clonal expansion was additionally recorded for some nonresponders. At 0.1 to 3.0 mg/kg and by week 6, CD4+ and CD8+ T cells in the blood had expanded clonally.

Remarks on this clone: The target antigen is unknown.

Sequenced by immunoSEQ multiplex PCR; TCRdb stores in-frame clones only, minus some. The sample includes some 70,000 clones, about 89% of them seen just once. The CDR3 covers 14 residues. The V segment lost 2 bases and the J segment 4 bases; nucleotides outside the gene matches: 2. Germline CDR1 reads SGHAT; CDR2 reads FQNNGV. Here the sequenced sample was CD4+ or CD8+ T cells sorted from blood, taken in a trial of the OX40 agonist ivuxolimab. V usage is TRBV11-2 and J usage is TRBJ2-3, with 8 positions matching TRBD2. The source of this sequence is an adult with an advanced solid tumor such as melanoma, head and neck, liver or kidney cancer. CDR3 sequence reads: CASSLSGGSDTQYF. CDR3 DNA: TGTGCCAGCAGCTTAAGCGGGGGATCAGATACGCAGTATTTT.